Shown below are 6 T cell receptor beta chains from a single sample sequenced in a study of PD-L1 blockade in urothelial cancer. Sequenced by immunoSEQ multiplex PCR; TCRdb stores in-frame clones only, minus some. The repertoire holds around 110,000 clones, with approximately 90% as singletons. Time point defined: peripheral blood 6 weeks after treatment start. This sample comprised PBMCs, obtained around atezolizumab (anti-PD-L1) treatment. Receptors were obtained from a man between 60 and 75 years old with urothelial cancer.

This chain joins TRBV9 and TRBJ2-5; TRBD2 agrees at 12 bases. CDR1 SGDLS and CDR2 YYNGEE come from the germline V gene. The CDR3 runs 18 residues. With 4 bases clipped from V and 4 bases from J, the junction kept 14 bases outside the gene matches. The CDR3 DNA follows: TGTGCCAGCAGCCCCGGGGAACTAGCGGGGGGTATGAGAGAGACCCAGTACTTC. This codes for CASSPGELAGGMRETQYF. Full variable domain (missing parts from reference TRBV9 and TRBJ2-5): DSGVTQTPKHLITATGQRVTLRCSPRSGDLSVYWYQQSLDQGLQFLIQYYNGEERAKGNILERFSAQQFPDLHSELNLSSLELGDSALYFCASSPGELAGGMRETQYFGPGTRLLVL.

The chain uses TRBV19 and TRBJ1-5; D is undetermined. CDR3 length: 15 amino acids. Between the trimmed V and J ends, which lost 2 bases and 2 bases, there was a span of 10 bases. Germline V gene lookup returns CDR1 LNHDA and CDR2 SQIVND (reference sequence). The CDR3 DNA sequence: TGTGCCAGTAGTATACGCCACCTAGGCAATCAGCCCCAGCATTTT. Translation: CASSIRHLGNQPQHF.

The chain employs TRBV6-5 and TRBJ2-5, with TRBD2 identical over 12 bases. With 6 bases clipped from V and 4 bases from J, the junction kept 3 bases outside the gene matches. Looked up from germline, CDR1 is MNHEY and CDR2 is SVGAGI. The CDR3 runs 14 residues. This chain's CDR3 is CASSGLAGRETQYF. CDR3 DNA: TGTGCCAGCAGCGGACTAGCGGGAAGAGAGACCCAGTACTTC.

The rearrangement joins TRBV5-1 to TRBJ1-1, with TRBD1 matching 9 bases. The germline V gene encodes CDR1 SGHRS and CDR2 YFSETQ. The CDR3 loop spans 14 amino acids. Trimming removed 4 bases from V and 5 bases from J; junction bases left unmatched: 6. The CDR3, as DNA: TGCGCCAGCAGCCCGAACAGGGGGCAAACTGAAGCTTTCTTT. This codes for CASSPNRGQTEAFF.

The gene calls are TRBV19 and TRBJ2-2; no definite D call. The length of the CDR3 is 15 residues. Germline V CDR1 and CDR2: LNHDA, SQIVND (reference sequence). Trimming took 4 bases from V and 1 from J, leaving 10 bases between them. The chain's CDR3 is CASSSGAGNTGELFF. The CDR3 DNA follows: TGTGCCAGTAGTAGTGGAGCCGGGAACACCGGGGAGCTGTTTTTT.

This sequence joins TRBV5-1 and TRBJ2-7; TRBD1 aligns across 7 bases. CDR3 length equals 13 residues. Germline CDR1 and CDR2: SGHRS and YFSETQ. J was trimmed by 8 bases and V by 1 base; bases with no gene match: 6. The CDR3 reads CASSLPDRSQQYF. For the CDR3, the DNA is TGCGCCAGCAGCTTGCCGGACAGGTCGCAGCAGTACTTC.